The 23 T cell receptor beta chains given below trace back to one sample, sequenced in a study of T-cell memory formation after mild COVID-19. TCRdb redid the calling of the 5' RACE reads with MiXCR, one entry per CDR3 protein. The table lists under 700,000 distinct CDR3 sequences, around 20% of them singletons, with approximately 12% in the top ten. The sequenced sample was PBMCs or a T cell subset sorted from them (not recorded which). These TCRs come from an adult woman who had mild COVID-19 (a few samples of this study predate the infection). Cell type and time point are not known.

This chain joins TRBV9 and TRBJ2-5; a possible D gene is TRBD2 (6 bases). In germline, CDR1 is SGDLS, CDR2 YYNGEE. The CDR3 totals 16 residues. V gave up 0 bases and J gave up 2 bases, with 14 bases separating them. CDR3 bases: TGTGCCAGCAGCGTAGGGGGTAGCGGAGTGCAAGAGACCCAGTACTTC. Translated, it gives CASSVGGSGVQETQYF.

This chain joins TRBV5-1 and TRBJ2-1; D unresolved. The CDR3 is made up of 14 amino acids. Germline CDR1 SGHRS, CDR2 YFSETQ. V was cut by 1 base and J by 12 bases, with 17 bases left in between. The CDR3: CASSLTRVRYGQFF. CDR3 coding DNA: TGCGCCAGCAGCTTGACCCGTGTCCGGTACGGGCAGTTCTTC.

V gene TRBV9 combines with J gene TRBJ2-6; no clear D gene. Trimming left V 0 bases short and J 0 bases short, with 13 bases between. CDR3 length: 18 amino acids. Germline V gene data show CDR1 as SGDLS and CDR2 as YYNGEE. The DNA of the CDR3 is TGTGCCAGCAGCGTAGTAGCTGTAACCGCCTCTGGGGCCAACGTCCTGACTTTC. This sequence encodes CASSVVAVTASGANVLTF.

A few counts support this clonotype. The V and J genes are TRBV9 and TRBJ2-7, with D perhaps TRBD1 (5 bases). Deletions cut 1 base from V and 3 bases from J, with 11 bases between. Germline CDR1 reads SGDLS; CDR2 reads YYNGEE. This CDR3 is 14 amino acids long. The CDR3: CASSVQTGFYEQYF. As DNA, the CDR3 is TGTGCCAGCAGCGTACAAACAGGATTCTACGAGCAGTACTTC.

This clonotype was observed a handful of times. In nucleotides, the CDR3 is TGCGCCAGCAGCCCGTGGACAGGGGGCAATCAGCCCCAGCATTTT. Protein product: CASSPWTGGNQPQHF. This chain uses TRBV5-1 with TRBJ1-5; 9 nucleotides align to TRBD1. The ends lost 4 bases at V and 2 bases at J; junction bases unmatched: 4. CDR3 length: 15 amino acids. Per germline, CDR1 SGHRS and CDR2 YFSETQ. Looking up the rest from reference TRBV5-1 and TRBJ1-5 gives the full variable domain: KAGVTQTPRYLIKTRGQQVTLSCSPISGHRSVSWYQQTPGQGLQFLFEYFSETQRNKGNFPGRFSGRQFSNSRSEMNVSTLELGDSALYLCASSPWTGGNQPQHFGDGTRLSIL.

V is TRBV24-1 and J is TRBJ2-3; TRBD2 agrees at 10 bases. V dropped 4 bases and J dropped 3; count of bases not matched to a gene: 6. There are 16 residues in the CDR3. In germline, CDR1 is KGHDR, CDR2 SFDVKD. This CDR3 is CATSEPRSGRTDTQYF. The CDR3 DNA is TGTGCCACCAGTGAGCCGCGTAGCGGGAGGACAGATACGCAGTATTTT.

The chain is built from TRBV9 and TRBJ2-1; D is perhaps TRBD2 (5 bases). The V gene lost 0 bases and the J gene lost 7 bases, with 11 bases spanning the gap. Per germline, CDR1 SGDLS and CDR2 YYNGEE. This CDR3 is 14 amino acids long. CDR3 DNA sequence: TGTGCCAGCAGCGTAGACCTAGCCCCAAATGAGCAGTTCTTC. Amino acid sequence: CASSVDLAPNEQFF.

This clonotype was counted many times. The chain uses TRBV6-5 and TRBJ1-6; 8 bases agree with TRBD1. The CDR3 extends over 15 amino acids. The trim removed 0 bases at V and 10 bases at J, leaving 5 bases unmatched. Looked up from germline, CDR1 is MNHEY and CDR2 is SVGAGI. Here the CDR3 reads CASSYSDRDWSPLHF. The CDR3 DNA follows: TGTGCCAGCAGTTACTCGGACAGGGATTGGTCACCCCTCCACTTT.

V and J are TRBV6-5 and TRBJ2-1; the match to TRBD1 covers 7 bases. CDR3 size: 12 residues. CDR1 MNHEY and CDR2 SVGAGI come from the germline V gene. V dropped 6 bases and J dropped 10; count of bases not matched to a gene: 6. The CDR3 is CASRPTGREQFF. CDR3 in DNA: TGTGCCAGCAGGCCGACAGGGCGCGAGCAGTTCTTC.

This clonotype has more than one count but fewer than ten. This rearrangement joins TRBV19 to TRBJ2-1; a weak D match, TRBD2 (5 bases). The CDR3 sequence is 14 residues long. V dropped 3 bases and J dropped 7 bases, with 13 bases sitting between them. The V gene's germline CDR1 is LNHDA and CDR2 SQIVND (reference sequence). The CDR3 bases are TGTGCCAGTAGTATCTTCGGAGGTCGAAATGAGCAGTTCTTC. Its protein product is CASSIFGGRNEQFF.

In its sample, this clonotype was seen a few times. The chain couples TRBV10-3 to TRBJ2-1; possible D gene TRBD2, 6 bases. The V and J ends lost 0 bases and 0 bases respectively, with 12 bases between them. The CDR3 is 17 amino acids. Germline values: CDR1 ENHRY, CDR2 SYGVKD. CDR3 amino acids: CAISESGGDSSYNEQFF. The CDR3 DNA sequence: TGTGCCATCAGTGAGTCTGGCGGGGATAGCTCCTACAATGAGCAGTTCTTC.

The chain links TRBV19 to TRBJ2-5; TRBD2 matches at 10 bases. Germline values: CDR1 LNHDA, CDR2 SQIVND (reference sequence). The CDR3 totals 15 residues. The J segment lost 1 base and the V segment lost 7 bases, leaving 6 bases of the junction unmatched. The CDR3 spells CASTLRLAGQETQYF. The CDR3 region has the DNA TGTGCCAGTACCCTACGACTAGCGGGCCAAGAGACCCAGTACTTC. The full variable domain, its missing parts supplied by reference TRBV19 and TRBJ2-5, is DGGITQSPKYLFRKEGQNVTLSCEQNLNHDAMYWYRQDPGQGLRLIYYSQIVNDFQKGDIAEGYSVSREKKESFPLTVTSAQKNPTAFYLCASTLRLAGQETQYFGPGTRLLVL.

This clonotype has just a few counts. CDR3: CASREPNTGELFF. CDR3 DNA sequence: TGCGCCAGCAGAGAACCCAACACCGGGGAGCTGTTTTTT. The chain couples TRBV5-1 to TRBJ2-2; no clear D gene. There are 13 residues in the CDR3. Trimming cost V 5 bases and J 2 bases, with 7 bases left between them. CDR1 SGHRS and CDR2 YFSETQ come from the germline V gene.

This clonotype came up a few times. The CDR3 sequence is CSARVPLDGGGLTDTQYF. CDR3 coding DNA: TGCAGTGCTAGAGTCCCCCTCGACGGGGGGGGGCTTACAGATACGCAGTATTTT. The J gene is TRBJ2-3, the V gene TRBV20-1; TRBD2 aligns across 8 bases. Per the germline V gene, CDR1 is DFQATT and CDR2 is SNEGSKA (reference sequence). The CDR3 is made up of 18 amino acids. After removal of 1 base from V and 3 bases from J, the junction contained 15 bases not matched to a gene.

The table lists this clonotype with a few counts. The chain is built from TRBV4-2 and TRBJ1-2; D is undetermined. The V gene lost 0 bases and the J gene lost 8 bases, with 19 bases spanning the gap. In germline, CDR1 is LGHNA, CDR2 YNFKEQ. The CDR3 is 16 residues long. The CDR3 nucleotides read TGTGCCAGCAGCCAAGATCGGGCCAGAGCCCCCTGGGGCTACACCTTC. It yields the protein CASSQDRARAPWGYTF.

The genes are TRBV6-2 or TRBV6-3 and TRBJ2-1, with 7 bases aligning to TRBD2. This CDR3 contains 17 residues. Trimming cost V 0 bases and J 9 bases; bases outside gene matches: 14. CDR1 is MNHEY, CDR2 SVGEGT, per germline. The CDR3: CASSYSRGGGPSFEQFF. CDR3 DNA sequence: TGTGCCAGCAGTTACTCGAGAGGCGGGGGACCGTCGTTTGAGCAGTTCTTC.

This chain uses TRBV18 with TRBJ2-1; TRBD2 is a possible D gene (6 bases). CDR1 is KGHSH, CDR2 LQKENI, per germline. The CDR3 is 16 residues long. V was cut by 0 bases and J by 8 bases, with 17 bases left in between. CDR3 coding DNA: TGTGCCAGCTCACCACCCGAAGGGGCTTGGGGGGATGAGCAGTTCTTC. The encoded protein is CASSPPEGAWGDEQFF.

As regards this clonotype: Sequence at one end of the junction differs from germline and may be a read error. The chain links TRBV29-1 to TRBJ2-7; TRBD2 might be the D (6 bases). The CDR3 totals 12 residues. Germline V gene lookup returns CDR1 SQVTM and CDR2 ANQGSEA. The CDR3 is CSVARDEAGRVF. Written as DNA, the CDR3 is TGCAGCGTGGCCCGGGACGAAGCGGGCCGGGTCTTC.

Many counts were recorded for this clonotype. The chain carries TRBV7-2 and TRBJ2-4, with D possibly matching TRBD2 (6 bases). CDR3 length: 12 residues. The V gene lost 3 bases and the J gene lost 9 bases, with 9 bases spanning the gap. CDR1 is SGHTA, CDR2 FQGNSA, per germline. CDR3 protein: CASSLQEGIQYF. CDR3 sequence (DNA): TGTGCCAGCAGCTTGCAGGAGGGCATTCAGTACTTC.

This clonotype was counted only a few times. The chain carries TRBV15 and TRBJ2-5, with D possibly matching TRBD2 (7 bases). Germline CDR1 is LNHNV and CDR2 is YYDKDF (reference sequence). The CDR3 is 17 amino acids. Trimming removed 5 bases from V and 0 bases from J, with 19 bases in between. CDR3 DNA sequence: TGTGCCACCAGCTCCCTCACGCGGGGGCAGTACCAAGAGACCCAGTACTTC. Residues: CATSSLTRGQYQETQYF.

This rearrangement joins TRBV11-2 to TRBJ2-5; 16 bases are a match to TRBD2. V lost 4 bases to trimming and J lost 5 bases; unmatched junction nucleotides: 7. This CDR3 is 17 amino acids long. Germline assignment: CDR1 SGHAT and CDR2 FQNNGV. This CDR3 reads CASSSGTSGRDGETQYF. The CDR3 DNA is TGTGCCAGCAGCTCCGGGACTAGCGGGAGGGACGGGGAGACCCAGTACTTC.

This clonotype was seen a handful of times. J is TRBJ2-7 and V is TRBV7-9, with 8 bases lining up with TRBD1. V trimming: 7 bases; J trimming: 2 bases; junction bases outside the gene matches: 7. This CDR3 region has 14 residues. The germline CDR1 and CDR2 sequences are SEHNR and FQNEAQ (reference sequence). CDR3 bases: TGTGCCAGCACCCCGGGACAGGCGCCCTACGAGCAGTACTTC. The encoded protein is CASTPGQAPYEQYF. Looking up the rest from reference TRBV7-9 and TRBJ2-7 gives the full variable domain: DTGVSQNPRHKITKRGQNVTFRCDPISEHNRLYWYRQTLGQGPEFLTYFQNEAQLEKSRLLSDRFSAERPKGSFSTLEIQRTEQGDSAMYLCASTPGQAPYEQYFGPGTRLTVT.

This clonotype was detected a few times. V usage is TRBV29-1 and J usage is TRBJ2-5; 9 nucleotides match TRBD2. V was pared by 1 base and J by 2 bases, with 2 bases of the junction left unmatched. The germline CDR1 and CDR2 sequences are SQVTM and ANQGSEA. The length of the CDR3 is 14 residues. In nucleotides, the CDR3 is TGCAGCGTTGAAGTAGCGGGGGAGCAAGAGACCCAGTACTTC. This gives the protein CSVEVAGEQETQYF.